Listed here are 29 T cell receptor beta chains from one sample, sequenced in a study of beta chain features in type 1 diabetes (dated by TCRdb to 2017 to 2018). These receptors are not linked to any known antigen. Points the paper makes about the study in general: Type 1 diabetes patients showed a moderate but significant shortening of TCRB CDR3 length in all four CD4+ subsets.

Library generation was performed with the immunoSEQ multiplex PCR assay. The entire isolated RNA was reverse transcribed using the High Capacity cDNA Reverse Transcription Kit, and thus expressed TCRB transcripts were sequenced. Drawn from immuneACCESS, this table holds only the in-frame rearrangements with V and J called that TCRdb kept. Clones are partly lost; checked studies trace under half to an unresolved V gene and leave the rest unexplained. The sample profile shows roughly 240,000 clones; 20% to 25% of them were found once. 0.012% of the sample lies in the top ten. Material for sequencing was naive CD4+ T cells from blood. Read against the paper, the sample's cell subset or site label means: true naive CD4+ T cells. Receptor source: a woman aged 25 to 45 with type 1 diabetes.

This clone was detected a few times. Other DNA sequences of this sample code for an identical CDR3. This chain connects TRBV4-1 to TRBJ1-1, with TRBD1 identical over 7 bases. V was clipped by 2 bases and J by 2 bases; unmatched bases: 5. Per germline, CDR1 MGHRA and CDR2 YSYEKL. The CDR3 contains 15 residues. CDR3 DNA sequence: TGCGCCAGCAGCCAACCTGACAGGGAAAACACTGAAGCTTTCTTT. Protein sequence: CASSQPDRENTEAFF.

This clone has a handful of counts. The chain carries TRBV29-1 and TRBJ1-5, with a possible D match to TRBD1 (5 bases). CDR1 is SQVTM, CDR2 ANQGSEA, per germline. CDR3 length: 14 amino acids. The V and J ends lost 4 bases and 5 bases respectively, with 15 bases between them. The CDR3 loop reads CSVVVGGGDQPQHF. CDR3 sequence (DNA): TGCAGCGTTGTCGTTGGGGGAGGTGATCAGCCCCAGCATTTT.

This chain connects TRBV5-4 to TRBJ2-6; possible D gene TRBD2, 5 bases. This CDR3 is 16 amino acids long. Germline CDR1 SGHNT, CDR2 YYREEE (reference sequence). Trimming removed 0 bases from V and 0 bases from J, with 7 bases in between. The CDR3 here is CASSLDGSSGANVLTF. In DNA form, the CDR3 reads TGTGCCAGCAGCTTGGATGGGAGCTCTGGGGCCAACGTCCTGACTTTC.

CDR3 nucleotide sequence: TGTGCCAGCAGTACTGGTACTATCTACAATGAGCAGTTCTTC. Translated, it gives CASSTGTIYNEQFF. This sequence joins TRBV4-2 and TRBJ2-1; D is undetermined. V lost 6 bases and J lost 3, with 12 bases in between. Germline CDR1 is LGHNA and CDR2 is YNFKEQ. The CDR3 runs to 14 residues.

This clone turned up a few times. The DNA for the CDR3 is TGTGCCAGCAGCGGGGACAGCCCGTTCTATGGCTACACCTTC. It translates to CASSGDSPFYGYTF. The chain combines TRBV9 with TRBJ1-2, with 7 positions matching TRBD1. This CDR3 has 14 residues. The V and J ends lost 3 bases and 4 bases, in that order; junction bases with no gene match: 6. From germline, CDR1 is SGDLS and CDR2 YYNGEE. The full variable domain, with the rest looked up from reference TRBV9 and TRBJ1-2, is DSGVTQTPKHLITATGQRVTLRCSPRSGDLSVYWYQQSLDQGLQFLIQYYNGEERAKGNILERFSAQQFPDLHSELNLSSLELGDSALYFCASSGDSPFYGYTFGSGTRLTVV.

This sequence joins TRBV6-6 and TRBJ1-3; D is unresolved. Trimming pared 6 bases from V and 12 bases from J, leaving 18 bases between. Germline CDR1 MNHNY, CDR2 SVGAGI (reference sequence). The CDR3 sequence is 13 residues long. CDR3 sequence reads: CASREQGLARIYF. In DNA form, the CDR3 reads TGTGCCAGCAGGGAACAAGGCCTAGCTCGCATATATTTT.

The sample holds a few counts of this clone. This chain joins TRBV27 and TRBJ2-5, with 10 bases that match TRBD2. Germline values: CDR1 MNHEY, CDR2 SMNVEV (reference sequence). The V segment lost 4 bases and the J segment 5 bases; nucleotides outside the gene matches: 4. The CDR3 is 14 residues long. CDR3 nucleotide sequence: TGTGCCAGCAGTTGGAGCGGGAGGGCCGAGACCCAGTACTTC. It specifies CASSWSGRAETQYF.

There are a few counts of this clone. The CDR3 region is CASSLIGSGRDPEQYF. DNA for the CDR3: TGTGCCAGCAGCTTAATAGGTAGCGGGAGGGACCCCGAGCAGTACTTC. The V gene is TRBV7-9, the J gene TRBJ2-7, with TRBD2 identical over 11 bases. V was pared by 2 bases and J by 6 bases, with 9 bases of the junction left unmatched. The CDR3 loop spans 16 amino acids. Germline V gene lookup returns CDR1 SEHNR and CDR2 FQNEAQ (reference sequence).

This clone showed up just a few times. J is TRBJ1-1 and V is TRBV25-1; no firm D call. Germline CDR1 MGHDK, CDR2 SYGVNS. V lost 6 bases, J lost 2 bases, and 7 bases lay in between. The CDR3 runs 12 residues. This CDR3 reads CASSNFNTEAFF. The CDR3, as DNA: TGTGCCAGCAGCAATTTTAACACTGAAGCTTTCTTT.

This clone has more than one count but fewer than ten. V and J are TRBV4-1 and TRBJ2-1; no clear D gene. V was cut by 6 bases and J by 2 bases, with 17 bases left in between. This CDR3 is 16 amino acids long. Germline loops: CDR1 MGHRA, CDR2 YSYEKL. The CDR3 reads CASRPRFYTTYNEQFF. The CDR3 coding sequence is TGCGCCAGCAGACCAAGATTTTACACCACCTACAATGAGCAGTTCTTC.

The rearrangement joins TRBV4-1 to TRBJ2-7; 8 bases fit TRBD2. Trimming at V came to 0 bases and at J to 2 bases, leaving 9 bases not matched to a gene. This CDR3 region has 17 residues. Per germline, CDR1 MGHRA and CDR2 YSYEKL. The DNA of the CDR3 is TGCGCCAGCAGCCAAGATCTGTTGACTAGCGCTACCTACGAGCAGTACTTC. Encoded protein: CASSQDLLTSATYEQYF.

The gene calls are TRBV30 and TRBJ2-2; 11 bases are a match to TRBD2. The CDR3 totals 16 residues. Germline V gene sequence: CDR1 GTSNPN, CDR2 SVGIG (reference sequence). The V gene end was trimmed by 3 bases and the J gene end by 4 bases; junction bases not matched to a gene: 7. The CDR3: CAWRDGTSGPTGELFF. CDR3 nucleotides: TGTGCCTGGAGAGATGGGACTAGCGGTCCCACCGGGGAGCTGTTTTTT.

This clone was detected only a few times. V is TRBV27 and J is TRBJ2-3, with D maybe TRBD1 (6 bases). Deletions cut 2 bases from V and 6 bases from J, with 12 bases between. This CDR3 has 14 residues. Germline CDR1 is MNHEY and CDR2 is SMNVEV (reference sequence). CDR3 sequence reads: CASSLASGADTQYF. CDR3 nucleotide sequence: TGTGCCAGCAGTTTAGCCTCAGGGGCCGATACGCAGTATTTT.

The J gene is TRBJ2-5, the V gene TRBV30; D might be TRBD2 (5 bases). The CDR3 extends over 13 amino acids. V shed 0 bases and J shed 6 bases, with 11 bases lying between them. CDR1 is GTSNPN and CDR2 is SVGIG in the germline V gene (reference sequence). DNA for the CDR3: TGTGCCTGGAGTGTACGTGGGAGAAAGACCCAGTACTTC. It specifies CAWSVRGRKTQYF.

This clone occurred a few times. The J gene is TRBJ2-1, the V gene TRBV7-3; maybe TRBD2 (6 bases). The CDR3 has 16 residues. The germline V and J ends were trimmed by 4 bases and 10 bases, with 23 bases remaining between them. The germline V gene encodes CDR1 SGHTA and CDR2 FQGTGA. The CDR3 DNA reads TGTGCCAGCAGCTCATTAGGACACGGGACTTTGGGCGAGCAGTTCTTC. This sequence encodes CASSSLGHGTLGEQFF. Full variable domain (outside the CDR3, taken from reference TRBV7-3 and TRBJ2-1): GAGVSQTPSNKVTEKGKYVELRCDPISGHTALYWYRQSLGQGPEFLIYFQGTGAADDSGLPNDRFFAVRPEGSVSTLKIQRTERGDSAVYLCASSSLGHGTLGEQFFGPGTRLTVL.

This clone has just a few counts. J is TRBJ1-2 and V is TRBV4-1; TRBD1 agrees at 7 bases. Germline loops: CDR1 MGHRA, CDR2 YSYEKL. J lost 3 bases, V lost 1 base, and 2 bases had no gene match. The CDR3 loop spans 14 amino acids. The CDR3 DNA is TGCGCCAGCAGCCAAGTCGACAGGGACTATGGCTACACCTTC. Amino acid sequence: CASSQVDRDYGYTF.

The genes are TRBV30 and TRBJ2-2; 8 positions match TRBD2. Looked up from germline, CDR1 is GTSNPN and CDR2 is SVGIG (reference sequence). Trimming cost V 4 bases and J 0 bases; bases outside gene matches: 4. CDR3 length: 15 amino acids. The CDR3 protein is CAWTSGSANTGELFF. CDR3 coding DNA: TGTGCCTGGACTAGCGGGTCAGCGAACACCGGGGAGCTGTTTTTT.

This clone was detected only a few times. V and J are TRBV5-1 and TRBJ1-4; the D gene is possibly TRBD1 (5 bases). Germline lookup yields CDR1 SGHRS and CDR2 YFSETQ. The V gene lost 2 bases and the J gene lost 5 bases, with 10 bases spanning the gap. The CDR3 totals 14 residues. DNA for the CDR3: TGCGCCAGCAGCTTCAGGGTGGGGAATGAAAAACTGTTTTTT. It translates to CASSFRVGNEKLFF. Full variable domain (rest looked up from reference TRBV5-1 and TRBJ1-4): KAGVTQTPRYLIKTRGQQVTLSCSPISGHRSVSWYQQTPGQGLQFLFEYFSETQRNKGNFPGRFSGRQFSNSRSEMNVSTLELGDSALYLCASSFRVGNEKLFFGSGTQLSVL.

The table lists this clone with a few counts. This chain links TRBV29-1 with TRBJ2-1, with 8 bases lining up with TRBD1. J gave up 9 bases and V 4 bases, and 11 bases lay outside the gene matches. The germline V gene has CDR1 SQVTM and CDR2 ANQGSEA. The CDR3 loop spans 14 amino acids. CDR3: CSVVRQGLMSEQFF. The CDR3 bases are TGCAGCGTTGTGAGACAGGGGTTGATGAGTGAGCAGTTCTTC.

This clone turned up a few times. The chain joins TRBV4-1 to TRBJ2-1, with 7 bases lining up with TRBD1. After removal of 0 bases from V and 4 bases from J, the junction contained 6 bases not matched to a gene. Germline-derived CDR1 and CDR2 are MGHRA and YSYEKL. This CDR3 is 16 amino acids long. The CDR3 here is CASSQEGTGVYNEQFF. In DNA, the CDR3 is TGCGCCAGCAGCCAAGAGGGAACAGGGGTTTACAATGAGCAGTTCTTC.

The chain joins TRBV7-9 to TRBJ2-7, with TRBD1 as a possible D gene (6 bases). V was trimmed by 5 bases and J by 2 bases, leaving 19 bases between them. The CDR3 runs to 16 residues. The germline CDR1 and CDR2 sequences are SEHNR and FQNEAQ (reference sequence). The CDR3: CASSPPIGQRTYEQYF. The DNA of the CDR3 is TGTGCCAGCAGCCCCCCTATCGGACAGCGAACCTACGAGCAGTACTTC.

The rearrangement uses TRBV2 and TRBJ2-7; D may be TRBD1 (6 bases). This CDR3 region has 13 residues. CDR1 is SNHLY and CDR2 is FYNNEI in the germline V gene. Trimming took 6 bases from V and 2 from J, leaving 11 bases between them. CDR3 region: CASRLQGTYEQYF. For the CDR3, the DNA is TGTGCCAGCAGATTACAGGGCACCTACGAGCAGTACTTC.

J is TRBJ2-1 and V is TRBV29-1; 11 bases are a match to TRBD2. This CDR3 region has 15 residues. The V and J ends lost 7 bases and 7 bases, in that order; junction bases with no gene match: 12. The V gene's germline CDR1 is SQVTM and CDR2 ANQGSEA. The CDR3 sequence is CSGWASGRRANEQFF. The CDR3, as DNA: TGCAGCGGTTGGGCTAGCGGGAGGCGGGCGAATGAGCAGTTCTTC.

The chain carries TRBV7-3 and TRBJ1-2; D is ambiguous. Germline V lookup: CDR1 SGHTA, CDR2 FQGTGA. V lost 5 bases and J lost 2, with 18 bases in between. The CDR3 is made up of 16 amino acids. The CDR3 bases are TGTGCCAGCAGCCCTGACGGTGGGCGACCGAACTATGGCTACACCTTC. This encodes CASSPDGGRPNYGYTF. Filled out from reference TRBV7-3 and TRBJ1-2, the complete variable domain reads GAGVSQTPSNKVTEKGKYVELRCDPISGHTALYWYRQSLGQGPEFLIYFQGTGAADDSGLPNDRFFAVRPEGSVSTLKIQRTERGDSAVYLCASSPDGGRPNYGYTFGSGTRLTVV.

In this sample, this clone turned up a few times. The CDR3 here is CASSLGTVSNEQFF. DNA of the CDR3: TGTGCCAGCAGCTTAGGGACTGTCAGCAATGAGCAGTTCTTC. The genes are TRBV7-8 and TRBJ2-1; TRBD2 might be the D (5 bases). Trimming removed 1 base at V and 6 bases at J, with 10 bases between. This CDR3 has 14 residues. The germline V gene has CDR1 SGHVS and CDR2 FQNEAQ.

This clone showed up just a few times. The V gene is TRBV7-9, the J gene TRBJ1-1; D uncertain. V was clipped by 3 bases and J by 1 base, with 9 bases between them. The CDR3 loop spans 14 amino acids. CDR1 SEHNR and CDR2 FQNEAQ come from the germline V gene (reference sequence). The CDR3 loop reads CASSFTTTNTEAFF. CDR3 bases: TGTGCCAGCAGCTTTACAACCACGAACACTGAAGCTTTCTTT.

This clone was observed a handful of times. V is TRBV6-4 and J is TRBJ2-1; tentative D call: TRBD2 (5 bases). Trimming shortened V by 5 bases and J by 5 bases, and 13 bases separated the two germline ends. The CDR3 length is 14 residues. The germline V gene has CDR1 MRHNA and CDR2 SNTAGT. The CDR3 DNA reads TGTGCCAGCAGTAGGAGTATGAGGGACAATGAGCAGTTCTTC. Its translation is CASSRSMRDNEQFF.

This clone was recorded a few times. This chain connects TRBV5-4 to TRBJ2-3; perhaps TRBD2 as D (5 bases). The germline gives CDR1 SGHNT, CDR2 YYREEE (reference sequence). The CDR3 contains 14 residues. V was clipped by 4 bases and J by 2 bases, with 11 bases between them. CDR3 protein: CASSDDYHTDTQYF. CDR3 nucleotide sequence: TGTGCCAGCAGCGACGACTACCACACAGATACGCAGTATTTT.

This clone was counted a few times. J is TRBJ1-2 and V is TRBV30; a possible D gene is TRBD1 (5 bases). This CDR3 comprises 15 residues. V dropped 0 bases and J dropped 8 bases, with 19 bases sitting between them. The V gene's germline CDR1 is GTSNPN and CDR2 SVGIG (reference sequence). The chain's CDR3 is CAWSVLTSGLAGYTF. The CDR3 nucleotides read TGTGCCTGGAGTGTACTTACCTCGGGACTCGCGGGCTACACCTTC.